This TCR beta chain was retrieved from a study of blood T cell repertoires in COVID-19. TCRdb's copy holds only in-frame clones and misses some; the assay was immunoSEQ multiplex PCR. The repertoire has around 250,000 clones, just under 90% of them found once; the top ten carry over 3.5%. For this clone: Germline and junction disagree at one end, which may indicate a read error.

The germline gives CDR1 SGHTA, CDR2 FQGTGA. The CDR3 covers 15 residues. All enrollees were about 18 to 89 years old and from around 25 US areas. The clonotype was recovered from a woman in her 30s with acute COVID-19. Specimen: PBMCs or T cells enriched from blood (not recorded which). The gene calls are TRBV7-3 and TRBJ2-1; 13 bases line up with TRBD2. CDR3: CASSVTSGRANEQFF. For the CDR3, the DNA is TGTGCCAGCAGCGTAACTAGCGGGAGGGCCAATGAGCAGTTCTTC.